The entry that follows covers one T cell receptor beta chain sequence. 60 Vbeta and 13 Jbeta primers were used in PCR. Sequencing used immunoSEQ multiplex PCR; TCRdb keeps in-frame clones, though not all of them. The top ten hold more than 6.5% of the sample, which has some 150,000 clones, 70% to 85% seen once. The source of the sample is a study of cytomegalovirus exposure and HLA in healthy donors. Germline V lookup: CDR1 SGHAT, CDR2 FQNNGV. The CDR3 covers 14 residues. Deletions cut 1 base from V and 5 bases from J, with 11 bases between. The source is a woman in her forties or fifties in good health and CMV-seropositive. The chain links TRBV11-2 to TRBJ1-2, with D perhaps TRBD1 (5 bases). Source material: PBMCs. Here the CDR3 DNA reads TGTGCCAGCAGCTTAGGGCCCAGGGAATATGGCTACACCTTC. Protein sequence: CASSLGPREYGYTF. The full variable domain, its missing parts supplied by reference TRBV11-2 and TRBJ1-2, is EAGVAQSPRYKIIEKRQSVAFWCNPISGHATLYWYQQILGQGPKLLIQFQNNGVVDDSQLPKDRFSAERLKGVDSTLKIQPAKLEDSAVYLCASSLGPREYGYTFGSGTRLTVV.